The 23 T cell receptor beta chains below all came from one sample that was sequenced in a study of T cell responses to AZD1222 COVID-19 vaccine listed by TCRdb under 2021. The protocol used for the library was the immunoSEQ multiplex PCR assay. TCRdb mirrors the immuneACCESS table, restricted to in-frame sequences. Some clones are absent from its copies; in checked studies, under half trace to an unresolved V gene, and the reason for the others is unknown. Recorded for this sample are 150,000 to 200,000 clones; 90% to 95% of them occurred a single time. About 3.9% of the sample is taken by the ten largest. The sample's time point label, decoded: baseline before first vaccination. The material sequenced was peripheral blood, taken on day 0 of AZD1222 vaccination. The receptors were gathered from an adult in good health.

This clone was observed once. The V call is TRBV11-2, the J call TRBJ1-2; D possibly corresponds to TRBD1 (5 bases). The CDR3 runs 16 residues. V was pared by 1 base and J by 4 bases, with 16 bases between. Germline V CDR1 and CDR2: SGHAT, FQNNGV. This CDR3 reads CASSLVRGGGLYGYTF. CDR3 in DNA: TGTGCCAGCAGCTTAGTAAGGGGAGGTGGCCTCTATGGCTACACCTTC.

V and J are TRBV7-2 and TRBJ1-4; the match to TRBD1 covers 7 bases. The ends lost 6 bases at V and 3 bases at J; junction bases unmatched: 7. The CDR3 has 15 amino acids. Germline V gives CDR1 SGHTA, CDR2 FQGNSA. The CDR3 bases are TGTGCCAGCAGGGATCCAGGGGGGTCTAATGAAAAACTGTTTTTT. This codes for CASRDPGGSNEKLFF.

The rearrangement links TRBV29-1 to TRBJ2-1; no reliable D call. V was clipped by 4 bases and J by 5 bases, with 9 bases between them. Germline V gene lookup returns CDR1 SQVTM and CDR2 ANQGSEA. CDR3 length: 12 residues. The CDR3 DNA sequence: TGCAGCGTTGTTCACAACGACAATGAGCAGTTCTTC. Protein product: CSVVHNDNEQFF.

J is TRBJ1-1 and V is TRBV28; TRBD1 matches 7 bases. The CDR3 has 15 residues. The V segment lost 5 bases and the J segment 5 bases; nucleotides outside the gene matches: 11. CDR1 and CDR2 (germline): MDHEN, SYDVKM. The CDR3 protein is CASSPIPGQTTEAFF. The CDR3 nucleotides are TGTGCCAGCAGTCCTATTCCGGGACAGACGACTGAAGCTTTCTTT.

The chain is built from TRBV7-2 and TRBJ1-3; D is ambiguous. The CDR3 sequence is 14 residues long. Germline V CDR1 and CDR2: SGHTA, FQGNSA. V dropped 4 bases and J dropped 0 bases, with 7 bases sitting between them. The CDR3 coding sequence is TGTGCCAGCAGCTCGGGCCCCTCTGGAAACACCATATATTTT. Its translation: CASSSGPSGNTIYF.

This clone was detected only once. The chain carries TRBV19 and TRBJ2-7, with TRBD1 as a possible D gene (6 bases). Germline lookup yields CDR1 LNHDA and CDR2 SQIVND (reference sequence). Trimming removed 5 bases from V and 7 bases from J, with 21 bases in between. CDR3 length equals 15 residues. This CDR3 reads CASSLTGTHLREQYF. CDR3 coding DNA: TGTGCCAGTAGTCTCACCGGGACACACCTTCGGGAGCAGTACTTC.

V is TRBV18 and J is TRBJ1-1, with D possibly matching TRBD1 (5 bases). The CDR3 runs 13 residues. V was clipped by 6 bases and J by 5 bases, with 13 bases between them. Germline V gives CDR1 KGHSH, CDR2 LQKENI. CDR3 residues: CASSPTEGTEAFF. CDR3 nucleotide sequence: TGTGCCAGCTCTCCTACTGAGGGGACTGAAGCTTTCTTT.

V is TRBV14 and J is TRBJ2-7, with TRBD1 identical over 10 bases. The CDR3 consists of 14 residues. Germline-derived CDR1 and CDR2 are SGHDN and FVKESK. Unmatched junction bases numbered 6, after V lost 8 bases and J lost 2 bases. CDR3 protein: CASGLGQGPYEQYF. The CDR3 DNA follows: TGTGCCAGCGGTCTGGGACAGGGGCCCTACGAGCAGTACTTC.

The chain uses TRBV6-5 and TRBJ1-1; D is perhaps TRBD1 (5 bases). The CDR3 sequence is 16 residues long. V shed 4 bases and J shed 0 bases, with 15 bases lying between them. Germline CDR1 reads MNHEY; CDR2 reads SVGAGI. DNA for the CDR3: TGTGCCAGCAGTTCTTCATGGGGGTTTATGAACACTGAAGCTTTCTTT. Protein sequence: CASSSSWGFMNTEAFF.

The J gene is TRBJ2-5, the V gene TRBV6-6, with 11 bases lining up with TRBD2. Germline trimming cut 10 bases from V and 4 bases from J; bases unmatched to any gene: 11. CDR1 and CDR2 from the germline V gene are MNHNY and SVGAGI (reference sequence). The CDR3 runs to 15 residues. CDR3 in DNA: TGTGCCATCCGACCTAGCGGGAGGATAGGAGAGACCCAGTACTTC. Protein: CAIRPSGRIGETQYF.

This clone was detected only once. V usage is TRBV7-6 and J usage is TRBJ1-6, with no clear D. Trimming took off 1 base at V and 7 bases at J, with 5 bases between the two ends. CDR1 and CDR2 from the germline V gene are SGHVS and FNYEAQ. This CDR3 has 13 amino acids. The CDR3 bases are TGTGCCAGCAGCTTAGTAGAGAATTCACCCCTCCACTTT. This sequence encodes CASSLVENSPLHF.

The rearrangement uses TRBV27 and TRBJ1-5; D is ambiguous. The germline CDR1 and CDR2 sequences are MNHEY and SMNVEV (reference sequence). Trimming took 1 base from V and 2 from J, leaving 9 bases between them. This CDR3 spans 15 amino acids. The CDR3 DNA follows: TGTGCCAGCAGTTTATATGTATCCGGCAATCAGCCCCAGCATTTT. Protein product: CASSLYVSGNQPQHF.

V usage is TRBV5-6 and J usage is TRBJ1-1, with 8 nucleotides matching TRBD1. The V and J ends lost 0 bases and 1 base, in that order; junction bases with no gene match: 5. Germline CDR1 reads SGHDT; CDR2 reads YYEEEE. The CDR3 has 16 residues. For the CDR3, the DNA is TGTGCCAGCAGCTTGGCTCTAGGACAGGGGAACACTGAAGCTTTCTTT. Its translation is CASSLALGQGNTEAFF. Supplemented by reference TRBV5-6 and TRBJ1-1, the full variable domain reads DAGVTQSPTHLIKTRGQQVTLRCSPKSGHDTVSWYQQALGQGPQFIFQYYEEEERQRGNFPDRFSGHQFPNYSSELNVNALLLGDSALYLCASSLALGQGNTEAFFGQGTRLTVV.

The chain combines TRBV5-1 with TRBJ1-1, with a weak D call TRBD1 (6 bases). The V end lost 4 bases, the J end lost 4 bases, and 11 bases lay between the germline ends. CDR1 and CDR2 from the germline V gene are SGHRS and YFSETQ. The CDR3 length is 13 residues. CDR3 sequence reads: CASSPGHVTEAFF. CDR3 sequence (DNA): TGCGCCAGCAGCCCGGGACATGTCACTGAAGCTTTCTTT.

This chain links TRBV9 with TRBJ2-1, with 7 positions matching TRBD1. This CDR3 has 14 amino acids. The junction had 7 bases not matched to a gene; V was cut back by 2 bases and J by 8 bases. The germline V gene has CDR1 SGDLS and CDR2 YYNGEE. The CDR3 loop reads CASSVSGTVDEQFF. The CDR3 DNA sequence: TGTGCCAGCAGCGTCTCCGGGACAGTGGATGAGCAGTTCTTC.

The chain recombines TRBV11-2 with TRBJ2-2; no clear D. The CDR3 runs to 14 residues. The ends were cut back, 1 base at V and 1 base at J, with 4 bases in the middle. The V gene's germline CDR1 is SGHAT and CDR2 FQNNGV. The CDR3 protein is CASSLVVNTGELFF. The CDR3 DNA reads as TGTGCCAGCAGCTTAGTGGTGAACACCGGGGAGCTGTTTTTT. Complete variable domain (other parts from reference TRBV11-2 and TRBJ2-2): EAGVAQSPRYKIIEKRQSVAFWCNPISGHATLYWYQQILGQGPKLLIQFQNNGVVDDSQLPKDRFSAERLKGVDSTLKIQPAKLEDSAVYLCASSLVVNTGELFFGEGSRLTVL.

The V call is TRBV12-3 or TRBV12-4, the J call TRBJ1-1; unclear D gene. The CDR3 contains 13 residues. Trimming took off 1 base at V and 3 bases at J, with 6 bases between the two ends. The CDR3 coding sequence is TGTGCCAGCAGTTTAGGCTTGGACACTGAAGCTTTCTTT. Translated: CASSLGLDTEAFF.

The rearrangement links TRBV7-9 to TRBJ2-5; no clear D. Germline CDR1 SEHNR, CDR2 FQNEAQ (reference sequence). V was pared by 2 bases and J by 4 bases, with 14 bases between. The CDR3 is made up of 15 amino acids. The CDR3: CASSLSDTPVETQYF. CDR3 DNA sequence: TGTGCCAGCAGCTTAAGCGACACTCCAGTAGAGACCCAGTACTTC.

This chain uses TRBV25-1 with TRBJ1-4; 10 positions match TRBD1. CDR3 size: 14 residues. The germline CDR1 and CDR2 sequences are MGHDK and SYGVNS. V shed 6 bases and J 10 bases; nucleotides not matched to a gene: 8. The CDR3 DNA follows: TGTGCCAGCAGGGGGGGACAGGGGCCGAGAAAACTGTTTTTT. Translating it yields CASRGGQGPRKLFF. The full variable domain, with the rest looked up from reference TRBV25-1 and TRBJ1-4, is EADIYQTPRYLVIGTGKKITLECSQTMGHDKMYWYQQDPGMELHLIHYSYGVNSTEKGDLSSESTVSRIRTEHFPLTLESARPSHTSQYLCASRGGQGPRKLFFGSGTQLSVL.

As DNA, the CDR3 is TGTGCCAGCAGTGGACAGGGAGGGAACACTGAAGCTTTCTTT. The encoded protein is CASSGQGGNTEAFF. The genes are TRBV2 and TRBJ1-1; 7 bases are shared with TRBD1. From germline, CDR1 is SNHLY and CDR2 FYNNEI. J lost 1 base, V lost 4 bases, and 3 bases had no gene match. CDR3 length equals 14 residues.

The rearrangement joins TRBV12-5 to TRBJ2-7; no clear D gene. The germline V gene encodes CDR1 LGHNT and CDR2 FRNRAP. The CDR3 has 13 residues. V dropped 1 base and J dropped 11 bases, with 15 bases sitting between them. Here the CDR3 DNA reads TGTGCTAGTGGTTTGGGAGGTGGCAGTACGGAGTACTTC. This translates into CASGLGGGSTEYF.

This rearrangement joins TRBV10-2 to TRBJ1-5, with 8 nucleotides matching TRBD1. CDR3 size: 13 residues. V shed 6 bases and J 9 bases; nucleotides not matched to a gene: 7. From germline, CDR1 is WSHSY and CDR2 SAAADI. The CDR3 DNA reads as TGCGCCAGCAGCCCTGGACAGGGTAGGCCCCAGCATTTT. This gives the protein CASSPGQGRPQHF.

The V gene is TRBV7-2, the J gene TRBJ2-3, with D unresolved. The germline V gene has CDR1 SGHTA and CDR2 FQGNSA. Trimming cost V 3 bases and J 6 bases, with 13 bases left between them. The CDR3 consists of 14 residues. The CDR3 DNA follows: TGTGCCAGCAGCTTTGGAGCGCCCCCGGATACGCAGTATTTT. It translates to CASSFGAPPDTQYF.